This T cell receptor (beta chain) derives from a study of blood T cell repertoires in COVID-19. TCRdb's copy holds only in-frame clones and misses some; the assay was immunoSEQ multiplex PCR. The sample has some 120,000 clones, more than 65% seen once. In germline, CDR1 is SGHTA, CDR2 FQGNSA. V lost 5 bases, J lost 4 bases, and 8 bases stayed unmatched. The CDR3 has 15 amino acids. The origin of this receptor is a woman in her 70s with acute or convalescent COVID-19. The genes are TRBV7-2 and TRBJ1-3; TRBD1 matches 7 bases. Sequencing input: peripheral blood. CDR3 sequence: CASSPRRDSGNTIYF. CDR3 in DNA: TGTGCCAGCAGCCCCAGGAGGGACAGCGGAAACACCATATATTTT.